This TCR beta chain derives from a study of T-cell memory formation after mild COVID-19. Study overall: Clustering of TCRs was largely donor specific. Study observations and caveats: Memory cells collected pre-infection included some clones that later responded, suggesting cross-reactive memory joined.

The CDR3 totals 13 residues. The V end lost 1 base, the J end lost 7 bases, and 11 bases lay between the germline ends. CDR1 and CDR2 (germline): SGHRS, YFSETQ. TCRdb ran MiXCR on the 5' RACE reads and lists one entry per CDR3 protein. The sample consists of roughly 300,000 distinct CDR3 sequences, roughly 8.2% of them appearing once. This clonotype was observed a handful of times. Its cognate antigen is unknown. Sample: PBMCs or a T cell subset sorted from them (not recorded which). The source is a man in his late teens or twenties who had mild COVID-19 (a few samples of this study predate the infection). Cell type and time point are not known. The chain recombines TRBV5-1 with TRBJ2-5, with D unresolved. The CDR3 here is CASSLNLAVTQYF. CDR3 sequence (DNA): TGCGCCAGCAGCTTGAATCTCGCTGTGACCCAGTACTTC.